This T cell receptor beta chain was identified in a study of early T cells in non-severe SARS-CoV-2 infection. One entry per CDR3 protein results from TCRdb running MiXCR on the 5' RACE reads. Of 45,000 to 55,000 distinct CDR3 sequences listed, 6% to 7% were seen once; the top ten hold 3% to 4.5%. Germline values: CDR1 GTSNPN, CDR2 SVGIG (reference sequence). Deletions cut 4 bases from V and 2 bases from J, with 5 bases between. This CDR3 contains 11 residues. This clonotype was picked up many times. The V gene is TRBV30, the J gene TRBJ1-2, with D unclear. Sequenced sample: whole blood. This sequence was found in an adult who was a healthcare worker with PCR-confirmed SARS-CoV-2 infection or an uninfected control (not recorded which). The CDR3 sequence: CAWTENYGYTF. CDR3 coding DNA: TGTGCCTGGACTGAGAACTATGGCTACACCTTC.